This TCR beta chain came from a study of T cell clones after liver transplantation. Across the whole study: Graft-donor-reactive sequences were compared with third-party-reactive TCRbeta sequences from pre-transplant mixed lymphocyte reactions.

Only in-frame clones appear in the TCRdb table, and some are missing; sequencing was by immunoSEQ multiplex PCR. The top ten clones hold about 0.79% of a sample with tens of thousands of clones, about four fifths of them seen once. The germline gives CDR1 MDHEN, CDR2 SYDVKM. Trimming pared 11 bases from V and 3 bases from J, leaving 11 bases between. The CDR3 is made up of 12 amino acids. This sequence was found in a human patient who received a liver transplant. Some T cells may possibly be graft donor cells. The sequences come from CD4+ T cells from blood, collected 12 months after liver transplant. The chain recombines TRBV28 with TRBJ1-5, with TRBD1 as a possible D gene (5 bases). This chain's CDR3 is CAEQANNQPQHF. The DNA for the CDR3 is TGTGCCGAACAGGCGAACAATCAGCCCCAGCATTTT.